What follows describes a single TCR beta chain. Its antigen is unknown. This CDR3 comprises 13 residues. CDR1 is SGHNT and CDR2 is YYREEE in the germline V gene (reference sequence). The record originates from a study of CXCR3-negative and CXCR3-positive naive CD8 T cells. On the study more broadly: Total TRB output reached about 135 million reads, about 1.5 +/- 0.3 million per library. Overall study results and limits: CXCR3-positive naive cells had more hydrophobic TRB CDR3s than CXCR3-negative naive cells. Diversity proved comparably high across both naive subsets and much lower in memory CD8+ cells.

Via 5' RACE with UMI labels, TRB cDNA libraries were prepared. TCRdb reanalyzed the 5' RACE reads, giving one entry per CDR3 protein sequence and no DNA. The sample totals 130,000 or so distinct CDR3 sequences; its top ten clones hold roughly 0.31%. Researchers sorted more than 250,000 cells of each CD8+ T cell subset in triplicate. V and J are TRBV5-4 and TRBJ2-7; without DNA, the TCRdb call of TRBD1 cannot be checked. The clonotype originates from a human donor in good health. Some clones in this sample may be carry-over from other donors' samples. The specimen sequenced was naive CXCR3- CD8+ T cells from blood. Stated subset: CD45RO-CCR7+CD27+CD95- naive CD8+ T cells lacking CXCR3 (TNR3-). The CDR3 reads CASSPWDTLEQYF.